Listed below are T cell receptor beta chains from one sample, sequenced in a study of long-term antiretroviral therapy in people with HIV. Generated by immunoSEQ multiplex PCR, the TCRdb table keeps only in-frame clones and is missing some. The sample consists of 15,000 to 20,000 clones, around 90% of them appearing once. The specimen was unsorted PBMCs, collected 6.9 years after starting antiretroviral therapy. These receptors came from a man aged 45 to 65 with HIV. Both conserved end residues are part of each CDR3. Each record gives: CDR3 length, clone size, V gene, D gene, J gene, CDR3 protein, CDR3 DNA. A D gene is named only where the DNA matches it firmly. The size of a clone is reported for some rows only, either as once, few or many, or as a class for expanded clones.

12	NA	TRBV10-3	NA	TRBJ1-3	CAISREGNTIYF	TGTGCCATCTCGCGGGAGGGAAACACCATATATTTT
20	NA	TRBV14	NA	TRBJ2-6	CASSQEGRMTAFSGANVLTF	TGTGCCAGCAGCCAAGAGGGAAGGATGACAGCTTTCTCTGGGGCCAACGTCCTGACTTTC
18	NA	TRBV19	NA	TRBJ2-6	CASSTQDAAIGGANVLTF	TGTGCCAGTAGTACGCAGGACGCAGCGATCGGTGGGGCCAACGTCCTGACTTTC
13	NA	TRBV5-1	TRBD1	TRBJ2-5	CATSTGGQETQYF	TGCGCCACCTCGACAGGGGGGCAAGAGACCCAGTACTTC
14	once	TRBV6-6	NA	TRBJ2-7	CASSYMEGSYEQYF	TGTGCCAGCAGTTACATGGAGGGCTCCTACGAGCAGTACTTC
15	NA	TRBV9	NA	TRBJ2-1	CASSVAERANNEQFF	TGTGCCAGCAGCGTAGCGGAGCGGGCGAACAATGAGCAGTTCTTC
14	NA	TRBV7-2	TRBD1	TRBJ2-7	CASRLTGGLDEQYF	TGTGCCAGCAGACTCACAGGGGGCCTCGACGAGCAGTACTTC
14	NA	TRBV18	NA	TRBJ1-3	CASSPEGAGNTIYF	TGTGCCAGCTCACCGGAGGGGGCTGGAAACACCATATATTTT
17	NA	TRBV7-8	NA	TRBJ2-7	CASSRPPRTSSSYEQYF	TGTGCCAGCAGCCGGCCTCCCAGGACAAGCAGCTCCTACGAGCAGTACTTC
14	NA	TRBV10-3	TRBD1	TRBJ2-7	CAISGQGVAYEQYF	TGTGCCATCAGTGGCCAGGGGGTGGCCTACGAGCAGTACTTC
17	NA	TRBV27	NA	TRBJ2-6	CASRQGPGYSGANVLTF	TGTGCCAGCAGGCAAGGTCCAGGATACTCTGGGGCCAACGTCCTGACTTTC
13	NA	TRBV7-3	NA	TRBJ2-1	CASSSRMSNEQFF	TGTGCCAGCAGCTCCAGGATGTCCAATGAGCAGTTCTTC
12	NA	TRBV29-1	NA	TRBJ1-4	CSATGNNEKLFF	TGCAGCGCTACAGGGAATAATGAAAAACTGTTTTTT
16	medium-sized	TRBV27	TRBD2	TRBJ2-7	CASSPSGRAMIYEQYF	TGTGCCAGCTCACCGAGCGGGAGGGCCATGATCTACGAGCAGTACTTC
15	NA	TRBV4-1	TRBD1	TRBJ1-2	CASSLYRGENYGYTF	TGCGCCAGCAGCCTATACAGGGGAGAAAACTATGGCTACACCTTC
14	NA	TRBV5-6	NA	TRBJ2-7	CASSWGTGSYEQYF	TGTGCCAGCAGTTGGGGGACGGGCTCCTACGAGCAGTACTTC
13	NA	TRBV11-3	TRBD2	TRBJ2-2	CASGEGYTGELFF	TGTGCCAGCGGGGAGGGATACACCGGGGAGCTGTTTTTT
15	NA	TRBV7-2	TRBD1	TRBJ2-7	CASSLVRTGGVEQYF	TGTGCCAGCAGCTTAGTTCGGACAGGGGGCGTCGAGCAGTACTTC
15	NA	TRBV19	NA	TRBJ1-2	CASSSSGDPNYGYTF	TGTGCCAGTAGTTCTTCAGGGGACCCAAACTATGGCTACACCTTC
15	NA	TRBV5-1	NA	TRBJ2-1	CASSFGLVAYNEQFF	TGCGCCAGCAGCTTTGGGCTAGTCGCCTACAATGAGCAGTTCTTC
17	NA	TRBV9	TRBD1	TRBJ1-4	CASSVAAMTGGSEKLFF	TGTGCCAGCAGCGTAGCTGCGATGACAGGGGGGAGTGAAAAACTGTTTTTT